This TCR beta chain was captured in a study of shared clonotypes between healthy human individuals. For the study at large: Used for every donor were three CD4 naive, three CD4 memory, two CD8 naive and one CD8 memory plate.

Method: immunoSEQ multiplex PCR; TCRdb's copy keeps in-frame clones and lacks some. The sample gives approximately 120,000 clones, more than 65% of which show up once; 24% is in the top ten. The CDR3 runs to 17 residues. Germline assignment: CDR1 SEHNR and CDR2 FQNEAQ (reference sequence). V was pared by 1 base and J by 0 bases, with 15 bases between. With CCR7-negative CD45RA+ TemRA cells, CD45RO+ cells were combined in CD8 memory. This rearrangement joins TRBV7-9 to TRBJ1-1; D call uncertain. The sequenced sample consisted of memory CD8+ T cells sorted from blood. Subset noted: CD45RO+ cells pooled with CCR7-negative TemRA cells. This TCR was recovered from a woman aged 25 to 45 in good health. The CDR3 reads CASSLVVVPPLNTEAFF. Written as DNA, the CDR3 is TGTGCCAGCAGCTTAGTTGTGGTCCCCCCCCTGAACACTGAAGCTTTCTTT.